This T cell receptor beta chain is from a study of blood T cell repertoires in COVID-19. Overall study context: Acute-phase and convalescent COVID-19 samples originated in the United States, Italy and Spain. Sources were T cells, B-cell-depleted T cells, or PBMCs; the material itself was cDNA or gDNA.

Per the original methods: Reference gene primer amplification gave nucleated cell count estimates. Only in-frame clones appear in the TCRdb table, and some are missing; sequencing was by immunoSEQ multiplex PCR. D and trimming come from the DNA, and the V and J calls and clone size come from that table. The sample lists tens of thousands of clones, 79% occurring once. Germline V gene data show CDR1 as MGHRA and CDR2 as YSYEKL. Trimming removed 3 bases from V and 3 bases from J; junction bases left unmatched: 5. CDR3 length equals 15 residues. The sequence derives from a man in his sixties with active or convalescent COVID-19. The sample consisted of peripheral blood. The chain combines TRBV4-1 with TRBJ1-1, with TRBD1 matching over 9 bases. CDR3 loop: CASSQGTGQDTEAFF. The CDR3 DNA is TGCGCCAGCAGCCAGGGGACAGGGCAGGACACTGAAGCTTTCTTT.